A selection of T cell receptor beta chains follows, all from one sample in a study of blood T cell repertoires in COVID-19. Repertoires were generated with immunoSEQ multiplex PCR, while TCRdb's copy carries only in-frame clones and drops some. The sample lists 150,000 to 200,000 clones, roughly 82% occurring once. The sequenced sample consisted of peripheral blood. Source of these receptors: a woman aged 40 to 50 with COVID-19, enrolled during active disease. Both conserved end residues are part of each CDR3. Fields, in order: D gene, clone size, J gene, V gene, CDR3 DNA, CDR3 protein. D genes are given only for firm matches. Where a row states a size, it is once, few, many or the class of an expanded clone; other rows omit it.

TRBD2,once,TRBJ2-3,TRBV3-1/TRBV3-2,TGTGCCAGCAGCCAGACGAGGGGAGCGGGAGCTTGGGATACGCAGTATTTT,CASSQTRGAGAWDTQYF
-,-,TRBJ1-4,TRBV2,TGTGCCAGCAGAGCGGGACAACGTAATGAAAAACTGTTTTTT,CASRAGQRNEKLFF
-,-,TRBJ2-1,TRBV5-5,TGTGCCAGCAGCTTGGTTTACTACAATGAGCAGTTCTTC,CASSLVYYNEQFF
-,-,TRBJ2-7,TRBV5-4,TGTGCCAGCAGCTTAGACAGGACCTACGAGCAGTACTTC,CASSLDRTYEQYF
-,once,TRBJ1-4,TRBV19,TGTGCCAGTAGTATAGCCCCCGGGGGAGAAAAACTGTTTTTT,CASSIAPGGEKLFF
-,-,TRBJ2-6,TRBV5-1,TGCGCCAGCAGCTTGGCAGGGGCTGGGGCCAACGTCCTGACTTTC,CASSLAGAGANVLTF
-,-,TRBJ2-2,TRBV11-2,TGTGCCAGCAGCTTAGGTTTAATCGGGGAGCTGTTTTTT,CASSLGLIGELFF
TRBD1,-,TRBJ1-1,TRBV7-9,TGTGCCAGCAGCTCCCAGGGGGGTATGAACACTGAAGCTTTCTTT,CASSSQGGMNTEAFF
TRBD2,-,TRBJ2-7,TRBV3-1/TRBV3-2,TGTGCCAGCAGCCCGACTAGCGGGAGTTCTGGGCAGTACTTC,CASSPTSGSSGQYF
TRBD2,once,TRBJ2-1,TRBV7-3,TGTGCCAGCAGCGATGCGGGAGAGTACAATGAGCAGTTCTTC,CASSDAGEYNEQFF
TRBD1,-,TRBJ2-7,TRBV19,TGTGCCAGTGGCCAGCAAACAGGGGCCTACGAGCAGTACTTC,CASGQQTGAYEQYF
-,-,TRBJ1-5,TRBV30,TGTGCCTGGTCCCCCGGGGGGGGCAGGCAGCCCCAGCATTTT,CAWSPGGGRQPQHF
TRBD2,-,TRBJ2-1,TRBV29-1,TGCAGCGCCGGGACGGTAGCGGGAGGGCCTGAGCAGTTCTTC,CSAGTVAGGPEQFF
-,-,TRBJ1-4,TRBV7-9,TGTGCCAGCAGCCCCCAGGGAGGGGTGGTTCGGGAAAAACTGTTTTTT,CASSPQGGVVREKLFF
TRBD1,-,TRBJ2-6,TRBV2,TGTGCCAGCAGGGACAGGGGCTTTGGGGCCAACGTCCTGACTTTC,CASRDRGFGANVLTF
TRBD2,once,TRBJ2-1,TRBV6-5,TGTGCCAGCAAAGCCCTAGCGGGATCCAATGAGCAGTTCTTC,CASKALAGSNEQFF
TRBD2,-,TRBJ2-1,TRBV5-4,TGTGCCAGCAGAAATCCTAGCGGGGGATCCGACAATGAGCAGTTCTTC,CASRNPSGGSDNEQFF
-,-,TRBJ1-4,TRBV5-5,TGTGCCAGCAATCGGGAACTGGCTGAAAAACTGTTTTTT,CASNRELAEKLFF
-,-,TRBJ2-3,TRBV7-2,TGTGCCAGCAGCTTAGCGGACTGGGGTGCAGATACGCAGTATTTT,CASSLADWGADTQYF
TRBD1,-,TRBJ2-1,TRBV25-1,TGTGCCAGCAGTGGGGCGGGACAGGGGGCGAATGAGCAGTTCTTC,CASSGAGQGANEQFF
-,-,TRBJ2-5,TRBV20-1,TGCAGTGCTAGAGACTTAGCTATCCAGTACTTC,CSARDLAIQYF
TRBD2,-,TRBJ2-6,TRBV2,TGTGCCAGCAGTGACTCGGGGGGGGCCGGGGCCAACGTCCTGACTTTC,CASSDSGGAGANVLTF
-,-,TRBJ2-2,TRBV5-1,TGCGCCAGCAGCTTGAGTTTCGTAGGGGCCCTAGCGCAGAACACCGGGGAGCTGTTTTTT,CASSLSFVGALAQNTGELFF
TRBD1,-,TRBJ1-3,TRBV29-1,TGCAGCGTTCGGTTACCGGGGACAGAGAACTCTGGAAACACCATATATTTT,CSVRLPGTENSGNTIYF
TRBD1,-,TRBJ1-5,TRBV6-5,TGTGCCAGCAGTTGGGACAGTAGTAGCAATCAGCCCCAGCATTTT,CASSWDSSSNQPQHF
TRBD1,-,TRBJ2-7,TRBV7-9,TGTGCCAGCAGTCCATCTTTTCGGGACAGGGGGCCCTACGAGCAGTACTTC,CASSPSFRDRGPYEQYF
-,few,TRBJ2-5,TRBV30,TGTGCCTGGAGTGAGGGAGCGTGGTACTTC,CAWSEGAWYF
-,-,TRBJ2-4,TRBV19,TGTGCCAGTAGTATGACCCTCGGCCGGGACACCCCTCTAGCCAAAAACATTCAGTACTTC,CASSMTLGRDTPLAKNIQYF
TRBD1,-,TRBJ2-1,TRBV18,TGTGCCAGCTCCTACAGGGGAGACTACAATGAGCAGTTCTTC,CASSYRGDYNEQFF
-,-,TRBJ1-1,TRBV30,TGTGCCTGGAGTACAGGCCGAACGCCTGAAGCTTTCTTT,CAWSTGRTPEAFF
TRBD1,-,TRBJ1-5,TRBV3-1/TRBV3-2,TGTGCCAGCAGCCCATGGACAGGGGCTCAGCCCCAGCATTTT,CASSPWTGAQPQHF
TRBD2,-,TRBJ2-1,TRBV11-2,TGTGCCAGCAGCTTAGGACTAGCGGGGGCGGATGAGCAGTTCTTC,CASSLGLAGADEQFF
-,many,TRBJ1-5,TRBV27,TGTGCCAGCAGTTTATCAGGGGTTCAGCCCCAGCATTTT,CASSLSGVQPQHF